The clone carrying this T cell receptor (beta chain) was seen more than once but under ten times. Its antigen is as yet unknown. Each sample yielded at least 6.5 million isolated PBMCs. This sample was included in a study of blood T cells in healthy people across ages. The study, taken as a whole, reports: Samples with more naive T cells showed higher observed beta diversity. Lack of knowledge of donor CMV status possibly confounded expanded clonotype changes.

A J-beta primer mix and a sample-barcoded 5' primer were used in a second PCR of about 6 to 12 cycles. TCRdb reanalysed the 5' RACE reads using MiXCR and keeps one entry per CDR3 protein. The sample contains hundreds of thousands of distinct CDR3 sequences, roughly 25% of which appear only once. V was shortened by 7 bases and J by 3 bases, with 8 bases between the two germline ends. The CDR3 loop spans 12 amino acids. Per the germline V gene, CDR1 is SGHTA and CDR2 is FQGTGA. This sample also belongs to another study, concerning T cells of mothers and their children. From that second work: Input to cDNA synthesis comprised all extracted RNA, at a ratio of roughly 1.5 ug per 15 ul.

Input material: blood. The sequence came from a boy between 5 and 17 years old in good health. V usage is TRBV7-3 and J usage is TRBJ2-3; D gene ambiguous. CDR3 loop: CASISRTDTQYF. For the CDR3, the DNA is TGTGCCAGCATATCCCGGACAGATACGCAGTATTTT.